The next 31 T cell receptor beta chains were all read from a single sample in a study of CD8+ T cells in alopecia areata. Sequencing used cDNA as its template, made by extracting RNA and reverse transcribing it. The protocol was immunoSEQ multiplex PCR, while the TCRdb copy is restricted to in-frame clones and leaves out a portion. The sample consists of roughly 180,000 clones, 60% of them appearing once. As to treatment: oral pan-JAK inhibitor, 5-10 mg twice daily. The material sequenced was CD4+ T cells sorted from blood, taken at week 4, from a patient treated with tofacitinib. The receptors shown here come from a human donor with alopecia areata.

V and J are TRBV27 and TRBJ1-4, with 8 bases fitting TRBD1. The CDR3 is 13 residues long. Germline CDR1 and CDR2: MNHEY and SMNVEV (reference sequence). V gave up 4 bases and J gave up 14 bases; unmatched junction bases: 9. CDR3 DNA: TGTGCCAGCAGTTCAAGGGGGACAGGACCCCTGTTTTTT. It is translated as CASSSRGTGPLFF.

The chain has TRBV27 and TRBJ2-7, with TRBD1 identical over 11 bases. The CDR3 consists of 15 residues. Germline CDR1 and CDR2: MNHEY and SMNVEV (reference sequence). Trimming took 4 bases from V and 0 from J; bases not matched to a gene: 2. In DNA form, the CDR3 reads TGTGCCAGCAGTTCCGGGACAGGGGGCTCCTACGAGCAGTACTTC. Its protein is CASSSGTGGSYEQYF.

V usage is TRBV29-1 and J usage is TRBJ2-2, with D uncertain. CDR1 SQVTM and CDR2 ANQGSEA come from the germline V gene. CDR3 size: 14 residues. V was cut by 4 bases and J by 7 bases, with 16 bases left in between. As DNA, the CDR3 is TGCAGCGTTGGTAGTTTCAGTCCGGGCGGGGAGCTGTTTTTT. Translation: CSVGSFSPGGELFF.

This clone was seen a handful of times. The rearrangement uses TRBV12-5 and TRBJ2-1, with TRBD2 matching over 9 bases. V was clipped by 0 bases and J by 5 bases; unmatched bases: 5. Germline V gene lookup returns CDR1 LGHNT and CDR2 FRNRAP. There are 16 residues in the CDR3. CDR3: CASGLVLGLANNEQFF. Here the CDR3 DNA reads TGTGCTAGTGGTTTGGTACTGGGACTAGCTAACAATGAGCAGTTCTTC.

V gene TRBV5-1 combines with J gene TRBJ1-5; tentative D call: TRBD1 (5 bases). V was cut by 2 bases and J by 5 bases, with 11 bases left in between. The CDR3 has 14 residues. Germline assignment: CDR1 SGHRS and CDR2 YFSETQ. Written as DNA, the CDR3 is TGCGCCAGCAGCTTAGGGCAGGGACATCAGCCCCAGCATTTT. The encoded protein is CASSLGQGHQPQHF.

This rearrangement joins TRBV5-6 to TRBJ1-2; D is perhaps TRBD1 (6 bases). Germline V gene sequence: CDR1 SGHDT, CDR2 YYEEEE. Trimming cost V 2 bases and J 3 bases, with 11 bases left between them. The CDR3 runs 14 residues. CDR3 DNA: TGTGCCAGCAGCTTCCCGACAGGAGACTATGGCTACACCTTC. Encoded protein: CASSFPTGDYGYTF.

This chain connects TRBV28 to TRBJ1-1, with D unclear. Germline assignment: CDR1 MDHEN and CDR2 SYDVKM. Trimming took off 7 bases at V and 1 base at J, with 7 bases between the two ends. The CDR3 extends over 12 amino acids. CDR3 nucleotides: TGTGCCAGCACCTCGGGGAACACTGAAGCTTTCTTT. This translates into CASTSGNTEAFF.

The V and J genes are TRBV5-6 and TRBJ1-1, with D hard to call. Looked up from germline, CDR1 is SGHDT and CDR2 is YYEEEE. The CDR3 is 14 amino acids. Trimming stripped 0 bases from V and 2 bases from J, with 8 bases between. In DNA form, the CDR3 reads TGTGCCAGCAGCTTGGCCCCAGGAAACACTGAAGCTTTCTTT. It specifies CASSLAPGNTEAFF.

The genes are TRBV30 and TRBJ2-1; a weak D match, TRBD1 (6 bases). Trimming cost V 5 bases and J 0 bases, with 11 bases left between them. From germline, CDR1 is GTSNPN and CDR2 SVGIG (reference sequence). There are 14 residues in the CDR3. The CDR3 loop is CAWDRTSSYNEQFF. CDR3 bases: TGTGCCTGGGACAGGACGAGCTCCTACAATGAGCAGTTCTTC.

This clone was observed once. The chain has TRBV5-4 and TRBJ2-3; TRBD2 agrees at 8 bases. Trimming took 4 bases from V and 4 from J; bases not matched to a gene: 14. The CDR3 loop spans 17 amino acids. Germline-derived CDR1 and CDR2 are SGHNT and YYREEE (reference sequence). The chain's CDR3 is CASSLQSGGLRADTQYF. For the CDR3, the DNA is TGTGCCAGCAGCCTTCAGAGCGGGGGTCTAAGGGCAGATACGCAGTATTTT.

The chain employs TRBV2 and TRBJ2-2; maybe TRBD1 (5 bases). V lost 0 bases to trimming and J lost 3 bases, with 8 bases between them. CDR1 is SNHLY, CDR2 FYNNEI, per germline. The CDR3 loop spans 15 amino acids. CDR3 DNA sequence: TGTGCCAGCAGTGAAGCGCAGGGCCACACCGGGGAGCTGTTTTTT. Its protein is CASSEAQGHTGELFF. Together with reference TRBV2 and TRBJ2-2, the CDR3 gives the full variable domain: EPEVTQTPSHQVTQMGQEVILRCVPISNHLYFYWYRQILGQKVEFLVSFYNNEISEKSEIFDDQFSVERPDGSNFTLKIRSTKLEDSAMYFCASSEAQGHTGELFFGEGSRLTVL.

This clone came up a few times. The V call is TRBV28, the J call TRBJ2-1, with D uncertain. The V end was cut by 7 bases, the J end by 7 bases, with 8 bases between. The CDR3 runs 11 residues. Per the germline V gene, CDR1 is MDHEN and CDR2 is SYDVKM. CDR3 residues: CASTILNEQFF. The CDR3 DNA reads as TGTGCCAGCACAATTTTGAATGAGCAGTTCTTC.

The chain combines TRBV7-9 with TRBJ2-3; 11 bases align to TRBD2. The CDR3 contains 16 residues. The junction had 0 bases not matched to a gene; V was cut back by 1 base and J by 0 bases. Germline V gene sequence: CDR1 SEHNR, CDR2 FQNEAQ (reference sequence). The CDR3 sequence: CASSLGLAGSTDTQYF. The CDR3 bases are TGTGCCAGCAGCTTAGGACTAGCGGGGAGCACAGATACGCAGTATTTT.

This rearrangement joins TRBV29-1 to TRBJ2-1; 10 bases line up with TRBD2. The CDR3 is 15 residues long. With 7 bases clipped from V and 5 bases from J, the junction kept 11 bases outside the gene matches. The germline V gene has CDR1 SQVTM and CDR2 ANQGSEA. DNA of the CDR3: TGCAGCGCCTGGGGGACTAGCGAAGGGCACAATGAGCAGTTCTTC. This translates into CSAWGTSEGHNEQFF.

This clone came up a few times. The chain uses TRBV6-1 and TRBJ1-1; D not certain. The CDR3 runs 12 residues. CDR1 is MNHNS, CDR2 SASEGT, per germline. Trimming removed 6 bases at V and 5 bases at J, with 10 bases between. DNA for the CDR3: TGTGCCAGCAGGCGAGGTGGGACTGAAGCTTTCTTT. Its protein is CASRRGGTEAFF.

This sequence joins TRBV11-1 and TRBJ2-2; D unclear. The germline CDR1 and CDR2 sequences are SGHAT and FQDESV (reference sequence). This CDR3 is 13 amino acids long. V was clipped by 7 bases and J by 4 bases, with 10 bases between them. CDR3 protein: CASTDRPTGELFF. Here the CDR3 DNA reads TGTGCCAGCACCGATCGTCCCACCGGGGAGCTGTTTTTT. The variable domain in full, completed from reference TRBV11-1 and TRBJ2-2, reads EAEVAQSPRYKITEKSQAVAFWCDPISGHATLYWYRQILGQGPELLVQFQDESVVDDSQLPKDRFSAERLKGVDSTLKIQPAELGDSAMYLCASTDRPTGELFFGEGSRLTVL.

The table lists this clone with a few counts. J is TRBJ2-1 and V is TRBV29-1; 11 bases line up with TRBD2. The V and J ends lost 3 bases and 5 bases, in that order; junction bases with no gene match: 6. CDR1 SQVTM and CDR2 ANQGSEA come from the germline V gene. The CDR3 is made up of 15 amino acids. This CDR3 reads CSVDPLAGANNEQFF. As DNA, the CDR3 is TGCAGCGTTGACCCACTAGCGGGGGCCAACAATGAGCAGTTCTTC.

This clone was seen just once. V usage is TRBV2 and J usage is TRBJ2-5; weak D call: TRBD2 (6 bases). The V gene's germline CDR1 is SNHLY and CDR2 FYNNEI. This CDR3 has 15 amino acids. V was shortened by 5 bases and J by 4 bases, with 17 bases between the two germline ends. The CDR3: CASSLGAGLGETQYF. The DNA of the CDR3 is TGTGCCAGCAGTCTCGGGGCGGGGTTAGGAGAGACCCAGTACTTC.

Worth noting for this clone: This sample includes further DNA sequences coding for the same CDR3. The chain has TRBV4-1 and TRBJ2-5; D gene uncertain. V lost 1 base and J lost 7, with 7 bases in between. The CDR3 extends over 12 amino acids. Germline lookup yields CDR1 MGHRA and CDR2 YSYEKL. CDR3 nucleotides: TGCGCCAGCAGCCAAGGGACGGGGACCCAGTACTTC. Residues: CASSQGTGTQYF.

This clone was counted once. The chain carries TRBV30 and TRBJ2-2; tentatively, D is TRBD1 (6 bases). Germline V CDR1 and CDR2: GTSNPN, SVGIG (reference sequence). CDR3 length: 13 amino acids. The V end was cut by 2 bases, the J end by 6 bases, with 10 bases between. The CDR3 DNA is TGTGCCTGGAGTCCTGACAGGTCCGGGGAGCTGTTTTTT. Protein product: CAWSPDRSGELFF.

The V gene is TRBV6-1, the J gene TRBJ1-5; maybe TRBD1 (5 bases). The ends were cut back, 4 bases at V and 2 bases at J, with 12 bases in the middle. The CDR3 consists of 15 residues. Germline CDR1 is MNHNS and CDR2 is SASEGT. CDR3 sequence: CASSGDRQGNQPQHF. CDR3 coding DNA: TGTGCCAGCAGTGGGGACCGTCAGGGCAATCAGCCCCAGCATTTT.

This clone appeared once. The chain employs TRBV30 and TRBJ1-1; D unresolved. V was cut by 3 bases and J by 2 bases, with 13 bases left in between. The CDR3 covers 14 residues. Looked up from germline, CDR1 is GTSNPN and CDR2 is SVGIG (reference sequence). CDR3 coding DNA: TGTGCCTGGAGCCCGACTGACGGTAACACTGAAGCTTTCTTT. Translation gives CAWSPTDGNTEAFF.

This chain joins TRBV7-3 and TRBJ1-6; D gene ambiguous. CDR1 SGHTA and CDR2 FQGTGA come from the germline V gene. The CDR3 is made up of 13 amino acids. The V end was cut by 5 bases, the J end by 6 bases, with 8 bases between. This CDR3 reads CASSTGPNSPLHF. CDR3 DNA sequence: TGTGCCAGCAGCACCGGACCTAATTCACCCCTCCACTTT.

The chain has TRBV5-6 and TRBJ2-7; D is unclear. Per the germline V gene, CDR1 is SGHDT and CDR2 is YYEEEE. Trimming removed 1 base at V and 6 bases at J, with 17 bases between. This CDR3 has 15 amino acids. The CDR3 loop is CASSLLPSPVREQYF. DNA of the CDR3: TGTGCCAGCAGCTTGTTACCAAGCCCTGTTCGCGAGCAGTACTTC.

Written as DNA, the CDR3 is TGTGCCTGGACCGGGACTGTCTATGGCTACACCTTC. Translating it yields CAWTGTVYGYTF. V usage is TRBV30 and J usage is TRBJ1-2; D perhaps matches TRBD1 (5 bases). The CDR3 is 12 residues long. Germline assignment: CDR1 GTSNPN and CDR2 SVGIG (reference sequence). V lost 4 bases and J lost 4, with 10 bases in between.

CDR3 nucleotides: TGTGCCAGCAGTGCATTGGGGACAGGAGGAGTTAATTCACCCCTCCACTTT. This sequence encodes CASSALGTGGVNSPLHF. This chain connects TRBV25-1 to TRBJ1-6; 8 bases line up with TRBD1. J was trimmed by 6 bases and V by 4 bases; bases with no gene match: 11. This CDR3 is 17 amino acids long. Germline-derived CDR1 and CDR2 are MGHDK and SYGVNS. Complete variable domain (other parts from reference TRBV25-1 and TRBJ1-6): EADIYQTPRYLVIGTGKKITLECSQTMGHDKMYWYQQDPGMELHLIHYSYGVNSTEKGDLSSESTVSRIRTEHFPLTLESARPSHTSQYLCASSALGTGGVNSPLHFGNGTRLTVT.

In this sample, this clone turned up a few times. DNA for the CDR3: TGCGCCAGCAGAGGGGCGGCCTCCTACGAGCAGTACTTC. Encoded protein: CASRGAASYEQYF. The gene calls are TRBV4-1 and TRBJ2-7; D is perhaps TRBD1 (5 bases). V dropped 6 bases and J dropped 0 bases, with 9 bases sitting between them. From germline, CDR1 is MGHRA and CDR2 YSYEKL. The CDR3 runs to 13 residues.

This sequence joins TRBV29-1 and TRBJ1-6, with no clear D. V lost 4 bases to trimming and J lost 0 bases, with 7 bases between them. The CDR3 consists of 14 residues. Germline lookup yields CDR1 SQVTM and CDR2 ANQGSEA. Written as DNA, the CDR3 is TGCAGCGTTGCCGGGAGCTCCTATAATTCACCCCTCCACTTT. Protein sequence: CSVAGSSYNSPLHF.

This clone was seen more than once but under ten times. The CDR3, as DNA: TGCGCCAGCAGCTTGGGGGACGGCAAAAACATTCAGTACTTC. This codes for CASSLGDGKNIQYF. V and J are TRBV5-1 and TRBJ2-4; tentatively, D is TRBD1 or TRBD2 (5 bases each). The CDR3 has 14 residues. Deletions cut 0 bases from V and 3 bases from J, with 7 bases between. The V gene's germline CDR1 is SGHRS and CDR2 YFSETQ.

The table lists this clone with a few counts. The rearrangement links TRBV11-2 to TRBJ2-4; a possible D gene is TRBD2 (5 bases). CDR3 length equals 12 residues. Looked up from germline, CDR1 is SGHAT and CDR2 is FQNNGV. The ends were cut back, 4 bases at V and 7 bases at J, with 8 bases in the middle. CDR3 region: CASSWSGNIQYF. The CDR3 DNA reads TGTGCCAGCAGCTGGTCGGGGAACATTCAGTACTTC. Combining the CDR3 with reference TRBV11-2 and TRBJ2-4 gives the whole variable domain EAGVAQSPRYKIIEKRQSVAFWCNPISGHATLYWYQQILGQGPKLLIQFQNNGVVDDSQLPKDRFSAERLKGVDSTLKIQPAKLEDSAVYLCASSWSGNIQYFGAGTRLSVL.

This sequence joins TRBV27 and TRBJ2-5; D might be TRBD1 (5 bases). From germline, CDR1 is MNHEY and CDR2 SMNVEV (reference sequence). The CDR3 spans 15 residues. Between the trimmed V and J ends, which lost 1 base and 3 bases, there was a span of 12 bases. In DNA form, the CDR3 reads TGTGCCAGCAGTTTATTATCCAGGGAAAAAGAGACCCAGTACTTC. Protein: CASSLLSREKETQYF.